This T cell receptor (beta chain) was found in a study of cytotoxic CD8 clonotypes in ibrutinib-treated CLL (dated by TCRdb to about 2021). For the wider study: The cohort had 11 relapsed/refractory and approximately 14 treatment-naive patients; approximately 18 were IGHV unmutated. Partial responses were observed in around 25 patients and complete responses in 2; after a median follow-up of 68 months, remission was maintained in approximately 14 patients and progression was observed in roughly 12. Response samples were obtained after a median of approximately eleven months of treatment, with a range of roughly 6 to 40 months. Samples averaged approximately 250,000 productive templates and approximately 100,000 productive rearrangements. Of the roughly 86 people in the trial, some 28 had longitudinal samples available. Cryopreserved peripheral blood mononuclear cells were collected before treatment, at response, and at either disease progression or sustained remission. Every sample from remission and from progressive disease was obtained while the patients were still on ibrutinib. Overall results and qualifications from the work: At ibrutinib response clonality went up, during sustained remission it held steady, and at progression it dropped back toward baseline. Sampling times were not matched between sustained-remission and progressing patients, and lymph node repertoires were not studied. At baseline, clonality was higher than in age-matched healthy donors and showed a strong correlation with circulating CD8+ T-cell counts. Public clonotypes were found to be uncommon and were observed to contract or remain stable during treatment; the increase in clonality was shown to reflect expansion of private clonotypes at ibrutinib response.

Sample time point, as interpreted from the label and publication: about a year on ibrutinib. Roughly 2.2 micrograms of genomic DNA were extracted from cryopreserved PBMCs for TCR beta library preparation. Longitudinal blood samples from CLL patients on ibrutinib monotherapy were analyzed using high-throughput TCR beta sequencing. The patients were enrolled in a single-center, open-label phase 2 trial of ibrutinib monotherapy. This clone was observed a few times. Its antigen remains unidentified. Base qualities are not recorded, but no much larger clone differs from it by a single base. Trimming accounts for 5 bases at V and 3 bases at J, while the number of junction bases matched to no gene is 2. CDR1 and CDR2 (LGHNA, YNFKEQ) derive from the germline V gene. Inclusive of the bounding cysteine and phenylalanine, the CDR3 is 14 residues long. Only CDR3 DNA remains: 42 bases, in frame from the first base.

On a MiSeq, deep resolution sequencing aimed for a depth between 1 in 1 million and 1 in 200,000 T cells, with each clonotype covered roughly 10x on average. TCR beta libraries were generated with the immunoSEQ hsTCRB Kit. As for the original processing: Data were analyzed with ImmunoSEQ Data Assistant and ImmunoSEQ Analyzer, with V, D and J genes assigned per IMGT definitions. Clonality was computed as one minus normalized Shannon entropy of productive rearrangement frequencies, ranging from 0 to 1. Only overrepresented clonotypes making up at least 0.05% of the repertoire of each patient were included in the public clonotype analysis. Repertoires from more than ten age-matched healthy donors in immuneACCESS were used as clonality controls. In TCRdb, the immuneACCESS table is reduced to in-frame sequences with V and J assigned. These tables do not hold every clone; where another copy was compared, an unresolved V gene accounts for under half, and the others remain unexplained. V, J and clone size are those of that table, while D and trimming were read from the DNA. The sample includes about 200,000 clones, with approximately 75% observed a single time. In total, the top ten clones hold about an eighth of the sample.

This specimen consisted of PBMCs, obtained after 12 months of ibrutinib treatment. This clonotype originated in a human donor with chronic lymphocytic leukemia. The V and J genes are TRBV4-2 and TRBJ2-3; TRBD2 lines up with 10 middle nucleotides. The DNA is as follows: TGTGCCAGCAGCGGACTAGCGGTGACAGATACGCAGTATTTT. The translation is CASSGLAVTDTQYF.